The 17 T cell receptor beta chains below all came from one sample that was sequenced in a study of blood T cells in healthy people across ages (dated by TCRdb to between 2014 and 2017). Library prep was done by 5' RACE. The instrument was an Illumina HiSeq 2500. A second PCR of 7 to 11 cycles was performed with a sample-barcoded 5' primer and a J-beta primer mix. The public reads were run again by TCRdb, first through fastp at Q25 and then through MiXCR, and only productive beta chains were kept. Each entry merges the rows of one CDR3 protein and shows their most common DNA and genes. For this sample there are some 1.6 million distinct CDR3 sequences; about 31% appear just once. Jointly, the top ten make up roughly 12% of the sample. The sequencing sample was made of blood. The receptors here all came from a woman aged 30 to 39 in good health.

The sample holds a few counts of this clonotype. The V and J genes are TRBV6-1 and TRBJ2-7, with 9 bases aligning to TRBD1. V shed 4 bases and J 10 bases; nucleotides not matched to a gene: 5. The CDR3 consists of 12 residues. Germline V gene lookup returns CDR1 MNHNS and CDR2 SASEGT. The CDR3 loop reads CASSGQGVAQYF. CDR3 nucleotide sequence: TGTGCCAGCAGTGGACAGGGGGTAGCCCAGTACTTC.

The genes are TRBV20-1 and TRBJ2-1; possible D gene TRBD2, 6 bases. The germline gives CDR1 DFQATT, CDR2 SNEGSKA (reference sequence). Trimming took off 5 bases at V and 10 bases at J, with 21 bases between the two ends. This CDR3 has 14 amino acids. CDR3 loop: CSARTGDTSVEQFF. In DNA, the CDR3 is TGCAGTGCTCGGACGGGAGATACATCGGTCGAGCAGTTCTTC.

This sequence joins TRBV12-3 or TRBV12-4 and TRBJ2-7; TRBD1 might be the D (6 bases). V was cut by 10 bases and J by 2 bases, with 12 bases left in between. The CDR3 has 12 residues. The CDR3 sequence is CANRDGPYEQYF. CDR3 in DNA: TGTGCCAACAGGGACGGACCCTACGAGCAGTACTTC.

This chain connects TRBV27 to TRBJ1-1; tentatively, D is TRBD1 (5 bases). The CDR3 has 14 amino acids. Germline values: CDR1 MNHEY, CDR2 SMNVEV (reference sequence). Trimming pared 5 bases from V and 0 bases from J, leaving 10 bases between. The CDR3, as DNA: TGTGCCAGCAGTGACAGTACCATGAACACTGAAGCTTTCTTT. It is translated as CASSDSTMNTEAFF.

This clonotype was counted a few times. V is TRBV12-3 or TRBV12-4 and J is TRBJ2-5, with unresolved D. CDR3 size: 12 residues. Trimming removed 5 bases at V and 1 base at J, with 5 bases between. The CDR3 sequence: CASSITQETQYF. CDR3 DNA: TGTGCCAGCAGTATTACCCAAGAGACCCAGTACTTC.

In this sample, this clonotype turned up a few times. CDR3 in DNA: TGTGCCAGCAGTTTTAGGGGTAGCGGGAGGGCTCACAATGAGCAGTTCTTC. Its protein is CASSFRGSGRAHNEQFF. This chain uses TRBV12-3 or TRBV12-4 with TRBJ2-1; 11 bases are shared with TRBD2. CDR3 length equals 17 residues. The V segment lost 3 bases and the J segment 5 bases; nucleotides outside the gene matches: 9.

To note about this clonotype: This may arise from a read error, as a much more abundant clone is one base away. The chain carries TRBV30 and TRBJ2-7, with D unresolved. CDR1 and CDR2 from the germline V gene are GTSNPN and SVGIG (reference sequence). The CDR3 loop spans 12 amino acids. The DNA for the CDR3 is TGTGCCTGGTCGCACGGTACCTACGGGCAGTACTTC. Translation: CAWSHGTYGQYF.

This clonotype was detected only a few times. A much bigger clone sits one base away, suggesting this may be a read error. The chain is built from TRBV5-1 and TRBJ2-7; weak D call: TRBD1 (6 bases). The V gene lost 4 bases and the J gene lost 5 bases, with 16 bases spanning the gap. Germline lookup yields CDR1 SGHRS and CDR2 YFSETQ. The CDR3 is made up of 14 amino acids. The CDR3 nucleotides are TGCGCCAGCAGCGATACTAGTGGGGGCGACGAGCAGTACTTC. Translation: CASSDTSGGDEQYF.

This clonotype has a handful of counts. This chain joins TRBV12-3 or TRBV12-4 and TRBJ2-1, with 10 bases fitting TRBD1. V lost 5 bases, J lost 6 bases, and 7 bases stayed unmatched. This CDR3 has 15 residues. CDR3 in amino acids: CASSIGTGDGNEQFF. As DNA, the CDR3 is TGTGCCAGCAGTATCGGGACAGGGGACGGCAATGAGCAGTTCTTC.

This clonotype has at least ten counts. The chain uses TRBV4-1 and TRBJ2-1; 10 nucleotides align to TRBD2. There are 18 residues in the CDR3. Germline V gene data show CDR1 as MGHRA and CDR2 as YSYEKL. The J segment lost 8 bases and the V segment lost 4 bases, leaving 17 bases of the junction unmatched. The CDR3 loop reads CASSLTPPEAGGIDEQFF. The CDR3 DNA follows: TGCGCCAGCAGCCTTACCCCTCCCGAAGCGGGAGGGATCGATGAGCAGTTCTTC.

This clonotype was counted a few times. CDR3 coding DNA: TGTGCCAGCAGTCTAGACAGGGCGGGTGAAGCTTTCTTT. This encodes CASSLDRAGEAFF. The genes are TRBV4-2 and TRBJ1-1, with 7 nucleotides matching TRBD1. CDR3 length: 13 residues. Per germline, CDR1 LGHNA and CDR2 YNFKEQ. The ends lost 6 bases at V and 7 bases at J; junction bases unmatched: 8.

The V call is TRBV20-1, the J call TRBJ2-4; the match to TRBD2 covers 7 bases. The J call is uncertain, as TRBJ2-7 better fits the DNA end. Germline V gene sequence: CDR1 DFQATT, CDR2 SNEGSKA (reference sequence). The CDR3 length is 13 residues. The CDR3 loop reads CSAREAGAHEQYF. In DNA, the CDR3 is TGCAGTGCTAGGGAGGCGGGAGCTCACGAGCAGTACTTC.

V gene TRBV11-3 combines with J gene TRBJ2-7; D not resolved. V was pared by 3 bases and J by 5 bases, with 8 bases between. Per the germline V gene, CDR1 is SGHNT and CDR2 is YENEEA. The CDR3 runs 12 residues. DNA for the CDR3: TGTGCCAGCAGCTTTTCCGAGAACGAGCAGTACTTC. It yields the protein CASSFSENEQYF.

At least ten counts were recorded for this clonotype. The gene calls are TRBV9 and TRBJ2-1; 12 positions agree with TRBD2. The CDR3 loop spans 15 amino acids. Germline assignment: CDR1 SGDLS and CDR2 YYNGEE. V dropped 2 bases and J dropped 4; count of bases not matched to a gene: 1. This CDR3 is CASSVGTSGYNEQFF. In DNA form, the CDR3 reads TGTGCCAGCAGCGTCGGGACTAGCGGGTACAATGAGCAGTTCTTC.

V and J are TRBV7-2 and TRBJ2-5; no clear D gene. This CDR3 is built from 16 residues. V was clipped by 5 bases and J by 1 base, with 17 bases between them. Germline values: CDR1 SGHTA, CDR2 FQGNSA. CDR3 sequence: CASSPRGVWPQETQYF. CDR3 bases: TGTGCCAGCAGCCCGCGAGGAGTCTGGCCCCAAGAGACCCAGTACTTC.

Turning to this clonotype: A much larger clone differs by one base, so this may be a read error. DNA of the CDR3: TGTGCCATCAGTGAGTCGGGGGCCGCAGAGACCCAGTACTTC. This encodes CAISESGAAETQYF. The chain links TRBV10-3 to TRBJ2-5; D perhaps matches TRBD1 (6 bases). CDR3 length: 14 residues. Germline values: CDR1 ENHRY, CDR2 SYGVKD. Deletions cut 0 bases from V and 4 bases from J, with 9 bases between.

This chain connects TRBV20-1 to TRBJ2-4, with D perhaps TRBD1 or TRBD2 (5 bases each). The CDR3 length is 14 residues. Germline loops: CDR1 DFQATT, CDR2 SNEGSKA (reference sequence). V was clipped by 4 bases and J by 13 bases, with 23 bases between them. CDR3: CSATGTSDSHGQYF. DNA for the CDR3: TGCAGTGCTACCGGGACCTCCGACTCTCACGGGCAGTACTTC.